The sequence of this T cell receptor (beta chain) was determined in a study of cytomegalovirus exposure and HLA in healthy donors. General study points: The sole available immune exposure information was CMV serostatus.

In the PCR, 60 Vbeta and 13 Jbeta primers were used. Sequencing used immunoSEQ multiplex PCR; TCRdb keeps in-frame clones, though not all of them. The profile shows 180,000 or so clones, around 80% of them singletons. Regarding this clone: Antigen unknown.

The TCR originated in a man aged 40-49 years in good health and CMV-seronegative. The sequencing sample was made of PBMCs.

This CDR3 reads CAWRGGRGATGELFF. The CDR3 region has the DNA TGTGCCTGGAGGGGGGGCAGGGGGGCGACCGGGGAGCTGTTTTTT. The chain combines TRBV30 with TRBJ2-2; D is possibly TRBD1 (7 bases). Per germline, CDR1 GTSNPN and CDR2 SVGIG (reference sequence). The length of the CDR3 is 15 residues. With 3 bases removed from V and 5 bases from J, the gap between germline ends came to 16 bases.